The rows below give T cell receptor beta chains drawn from one sample of a study of CD8+CD57+ T cells in acquired aplastic anemia. TCRdb used MiXCR to reprocess the reads, holding one entry per CDR3 protein. The sample lists 400,000 to 450,000 distinct CDR3 sequences; approximately 70% were seen once. The source material was sorted CD4+, CD8+, or CD8+CD57+ T cells (not recorded which) from PBMCs. These receptors all come from a human donor in good health, serving as a control. CDR3s include the opening cysteine and the closing phenylalanine or tryptophan. A D gene is named only where the DNA matches it firmly. Expanded clones get a size class; other rows say once, few or many, or leave the size out.

v_gene,abundance,j_gene,d_gene,CDR3nt,CDR3aa
TRBV25-1,.,TRBJ2-7,.,TGTGCCAGCAGTGCTCAGCAGGATCCCTGCGAGCAGTACTTC,CASSAQQDPCEQYF
TRBV13,many,TRBJ2-5,TRBD2,TGTGCCAGCAGCTCGAGGACTAGCGGGGGGGCCACGTACCAAGAGACCCAGTACTTC,CASSSRTSGGATYQETQYF
TRBV25-1,.,TRBJ1-2,.,TGTGCCACCTCTAGGATGGAAGGGGCAGATGGGCACTATTTC,CATSRMEGADGHYF
TRBV15,few,TRBJ1-2,TRBD1,TGTGCCACCAGCAGTGTAGGGGGCCCCGGCTACACCTTC,CATSSVGGPGYTF
TRBV4-3,.,TRBJ2-5,TRBD2,TGCGCCAGCAGCCAAGGCGGGGGAGGGGAGACCCAGTACTTC,CASSQGGGGETQYF
TRBV7-9,.,TRBJ1-5,.,TGTGCCAGCAGCTTAGCGGGAGGGGAGGGCCGATACGAGCATTTT,CASSLAGGEGRYEHF
TRBV6-6,.,TRBJ1-2,.,TGTGCCAGCAGTTACTGGGGACGACTGCCTGTTCATGGCTACACCTTC,CASSYWGRLPVHGYTF
TRBV7-2,.,TRBJ2-6,TRBD2,TGTGCCAGCAGCCTAAGTCTAGCGGGGGACAGATACGCAACTTTC,CASSLSLAGDRYATF
TRBV20-1,.,TRBJ2-5,TRBD2,TGCAGTGCCACGGTGCGGGAGATTCAGTACTTC,CSATVREIQYF
TRBV24-1,.,TRBJ2-3,.,TGTGCCACCAGTGATCGAGACCTTACCAAGTATTTT,CATSDRDLTKYF
TRBV5-1,.,TRBJ2-7,.,TGCGCCAGCAGCTTGGCAGTCGACGACGACTACGAGCAGTACTTC,CASSLAVDDDYEQYF
TRBV2,.,TRBJ2-3,.,TGTGCCAGCAGCTTGGCGACAGGCCCTGGCCAGCCCCAGCAGTATTTT,CASSLATGPGQPQQYF
TRBV2,many,TRBJ1-2,TRBD1,TGTGCCAGCAGTGAAACAGGGGGAAACTATGGCTACACCTTC,CASSETGGNYGYTF
TRBV20-1,.,TRBJ2-3,.,TGCAGTGCTAGGGACTGGCTGAGCACAGATACGCAGTATTTT,CSARDWLSTDTQYF
TRBV12-3/TRBV12-4,once,TRBJ2-5,.,TGTGCCAGCAGTTTAGAAACACTAGGGGGGACCCAGTACTTC,CASSLETLGGTQYF
TRBV11-2,.,TRBJ1-6,.,TGTGCCAGCAGCACCCCAACAACGGCCAGATCACCCCTCCACTTT,CASSTPTTARSPLHF
TRBV2,.,TRBJ2-3,.,TGTGCCAGCAGCTTATTCGGGAGACGCGCCACAGATACGCAGTATTTT,CASSLFGRRATDTQYF
TRBV24-1,.,TRBJ1-2,.,TGTGCCACCAGTGACTCGTGGGGAGGGGGGAACGGCTACACCTTC,CATSDSWGGGNGYTF
TRBV7-2,.,TRBJ2-7,.,TGTGCCGGCAGCTTCTCGGGACACAGCACATATACGCAGTACTTC,CAGSFSGHSTYTQYF
TRBV2,.,TRBJ2-2,.,TGTGCCAGCACTCCCCGAGGGGACGGGGAGCTGTTTTTT,CASTPRGDGELFF
TRBV25-1,.,TRBJ1-2,.,TGTGCCAGCAGCCCCCACTTCGATGGCTACACCTTC,CASSPHFDGYTF
TRBV29-1,many,TRBJ1-1,.,TGCAGCGTTGAAGATCCGGCAGGGAGATTGGCTTTCTTT,CSVEDPAGRLAFF
TRBV7-2,.,TRBJ1-5,.,TGTGCCAGCAGCAACATAGGGGGGGTGCCCGCGGAGGCCCAGCATTTT,CASSNIGGVPAEAQHF
TRBV10-3,.,TRBJ1-5,TRBD1,TGTGCCATCAGGGATGGGATAGGGGGCACGATGCCCCAGCATTTT,CAIRDGIGGTMPQHF
TRBV19,many,TRBJ1-1,TRBD1,TGTGCCAGTAGTCCCCACAGGGGGCTAGGGACTGAAGCTTTCTTT,CASSPHRGLGTEAFF
TRBV12-3/TRBV12-4,many,TRBJ2-3,.,TGTGCCAGCAGTTCCGGGAGCACAGATACGCAGTATTTT,CASSSGSTDTQYF
TRBV9,.,TRBJ1-3,.,TGTGCCAGCAGCGGAGGGGCGCGGGGTGGAAAATATATATATTTT,CASSGGARGGKYIYF
TRBV12-3/TRBV12-4,.,TRBJ1-2,TRBD1,TGTGCCAGCGGCGGACAGGGTCGGAGCTATGGCTACACCTTC,CASGGQGRSYGYTF
TRBV20-1,.,TRBJ1-6,TRBD1,TGCAGTGCTGGGACAGGCGGGGGAAGCTCCTATAATTCACCCCTCCACTTT,CSAGTGGGSSYNSPLHF
TRBV3-2,many,TRBJ2-5,.,TGTGCCTCGGGCCGTAGCCAAGAGACCCAGTACTTC,CASGRSQETQYF
TRBV7-3,.,TRBJ2-1,TRBD2,TGTGCCAGCAGCTTAGCCGGGACTAGCGGGGGGGCCGACAATGAGCAGTTCTTC,CASSLAGTSGGADNEQFF
TRBV5-1,.,TRBJ1-2,TRBD1,TGCGCCAGCAGCAGGGGACAGAACACCGGCTACACCTTC,CASSRGQNTGYTF
TRBV19,many,TRBJ2-7,.,TGTGCCAGTAGTATGAAGAGGGGTCGGGAGCAGTACTTC,CASSMKRGREQYF
TRBV27,many,TRBJ1-4,.,TGTGCCAGCACCACAGGGCGAACTAATGAAAAACTGTTTTTT,CASTTGRTNEKLFF
TRBV7-2,.,TRBJ2-7,.,TGTGCCAGCACCTTAGCACAGGCAACTTACGAGCAGTACTTC,CASTLAQATYEQYF
TRBV7-2,.,TRBJ2-5,TRBD1,TGTGCCAGCAGCCACCGGACAGGGAACCGCTACGAGCAGCAGTACTTC,CASSHRTGNRYEQQYF
TRBV20-1,.,TRBJ2-7,.,TGCAGTGCTTCCTCGGGCGGAGCTAACTCCTACGAGCAGTACTTC,CSASSGGANSYEQYF
TRBV7-9,.,TRBJ2-3,TRBD1,TGTGCCAGCAGCCCGGGCAACACAGGGGAACACGAGCAGTATTTT,CASSPGNTGEHEQYF
TRBV20-1,.,TRBJ2-7,.,TGCAGCGCTACCAACAGCAGCAACCAGCAGTACTTC,CSATNSSNQQYF
TRBV10-3,many,TRBJ1-6,.,TGTGCCATCAGTCTCCAGGAATCTAGGACACCCCTCCACTTT,CAISLQESRTPLHF
TRBV19,many,TRBJ1-2,.,TGTGCCAGCTCGGTTAGGGACTTCTATGGCTACACCTTC,CASSVRDFYGYTF
TRBV27,few,TRBJ1-6,TRBD1,TGTGCCAGCAGAAAAAGGCCCGGGACAGGGAAAGATAATTCACCCCTCCACTTT,CASRKRPGTGKDNSPLHF
TRBV10-3,.,TRBJ2-3,.,TGTGCCATCAGTGAGGCAGTTAATGAAAAACAGTATTTT,CAISEAVNEKQYF